The T cell receptor (beta chain) described here comes from a study of tumor-infiltrating lymphocytes in localized non-small cell lung cancer. Using immunoSEQ multiplex PCR, the repertoire was profiled, and TCRdb retains in-frame clones only, with some absent. This sample has about 13,000 clones, with 79% found just once. Study results and limitations: Available tissue quantity limited TCR sequencing to a patient subset.

Regarding this clone: Its cognate antigen is unknown.

Germline-derived CDR1 and CDR2 are SGHTA and FQGNSA. Trimming removed 0 bases at V and 11 bases at J, with 10 bases between. CDR3 length: 12 residues. Source material: lung tumor tissue. The gene calls are TRBV7-2 and TRBJ1-1; no clear D. This TCR was recovered from a human donor with non-small cell lung cancer. The CDR3 DNA reads TGTGCCAGCAGCTTAGCGGACCGGTCGGCTTTCTTT. This translates into CASSLADRSAFF.